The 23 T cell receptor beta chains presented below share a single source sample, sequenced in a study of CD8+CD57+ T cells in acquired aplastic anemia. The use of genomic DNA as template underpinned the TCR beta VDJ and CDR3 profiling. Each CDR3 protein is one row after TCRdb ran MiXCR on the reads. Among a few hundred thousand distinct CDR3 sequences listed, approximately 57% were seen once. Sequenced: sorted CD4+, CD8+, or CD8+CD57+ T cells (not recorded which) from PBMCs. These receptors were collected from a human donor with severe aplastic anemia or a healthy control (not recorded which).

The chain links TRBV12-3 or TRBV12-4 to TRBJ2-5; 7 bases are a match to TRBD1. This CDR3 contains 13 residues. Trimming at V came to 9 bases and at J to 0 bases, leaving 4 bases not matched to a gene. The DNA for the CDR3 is TGTGCCAGTAGGGGGCAGAACCAAGAGACCCAGTACTTC. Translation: CASRGQNQETQYF.

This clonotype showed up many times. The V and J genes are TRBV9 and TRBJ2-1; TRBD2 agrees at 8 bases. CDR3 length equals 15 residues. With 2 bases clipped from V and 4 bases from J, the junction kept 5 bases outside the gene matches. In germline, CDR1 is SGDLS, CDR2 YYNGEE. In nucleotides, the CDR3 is TGTGCCAGCAGCGTTTTGGGCGGGGGGTACAATGAGCAGTTCTTC. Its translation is CASSVLGGGYNEQFF.

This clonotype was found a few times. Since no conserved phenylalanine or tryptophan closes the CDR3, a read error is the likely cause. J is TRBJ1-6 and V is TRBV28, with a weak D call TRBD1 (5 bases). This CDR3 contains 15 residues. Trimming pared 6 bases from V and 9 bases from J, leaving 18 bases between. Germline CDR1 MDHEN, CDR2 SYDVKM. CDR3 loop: CASRDGAPSSSPLHC. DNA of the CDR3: TGTGCCAGCAGGGACGGGGCACCGTCCTCTTCACCCCTCCACTGT.

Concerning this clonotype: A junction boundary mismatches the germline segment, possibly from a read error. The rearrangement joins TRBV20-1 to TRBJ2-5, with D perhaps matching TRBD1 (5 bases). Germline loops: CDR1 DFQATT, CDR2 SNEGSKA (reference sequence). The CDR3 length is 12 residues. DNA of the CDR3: TGCAGTGCTAGGACAGTGCAAGAGACCCAGTGCTTC. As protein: CSARTVQETQCF.

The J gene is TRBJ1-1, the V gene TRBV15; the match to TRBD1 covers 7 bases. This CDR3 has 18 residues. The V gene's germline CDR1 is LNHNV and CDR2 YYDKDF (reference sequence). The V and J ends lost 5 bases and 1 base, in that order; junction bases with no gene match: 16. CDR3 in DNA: TGTGCCACCAGCCCCGTCAGCCTTAAGGGGGCGAGGAACACTGAAGCTTTCTTT. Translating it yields CATSPVSLKGARNTEAFF.

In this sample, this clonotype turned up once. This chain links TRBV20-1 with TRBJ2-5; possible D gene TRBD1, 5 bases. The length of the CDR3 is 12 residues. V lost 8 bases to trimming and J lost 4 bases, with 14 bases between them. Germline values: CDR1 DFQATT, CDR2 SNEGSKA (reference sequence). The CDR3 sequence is CSTKGRSETQYF. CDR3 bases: TGCAGTACAAAGGGGCGGTCAGAGACCCAGTACTTC.

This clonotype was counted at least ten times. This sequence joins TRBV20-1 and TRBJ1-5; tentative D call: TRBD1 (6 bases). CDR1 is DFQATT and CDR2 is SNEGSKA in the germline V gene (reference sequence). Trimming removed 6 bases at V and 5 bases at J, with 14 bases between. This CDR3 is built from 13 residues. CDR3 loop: CSANRDIDQPQHF. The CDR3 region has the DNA TGCAGTGCCAACCGGGACATCGATCAGCCCCAGCATTTT.

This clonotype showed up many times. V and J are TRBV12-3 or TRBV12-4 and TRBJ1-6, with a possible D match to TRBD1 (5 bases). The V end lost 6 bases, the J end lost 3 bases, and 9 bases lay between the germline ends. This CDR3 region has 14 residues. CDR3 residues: CASRGGDYNSPLHF. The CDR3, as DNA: TGTGCCAGCAGGGGGGGGGACTATAATTCACCCCTCCACTTT.

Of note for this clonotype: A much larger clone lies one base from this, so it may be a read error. The CDR3 DNA reads TGTGCCAGCAGCGACGGGACTAGCGGGGGCTACGAGCAGTACTTC. Protein sequence: CASSDGTSGGYEQYF. This chain joins TRBV7-4 and TRBJ2-7; 14 positions match TRBD2. The ends lost 5 bases at V and 3 bases at J; junction bases unmatched: 3. The CDR3 length is 15 residues. Germline CDR1 reads SGHVT; CDR2 reads SQSDAQ. Supplemented by reference TRBV7-4 and TRBJ2-7, the full variable domain reads GAGVSQSPRYKVAKRGRDVALRCDSISGHVTLYWYRQTLGQGSEVLTYSQSDAQRDKSGRPSGRFSAERPERSVSTLKIQRTEQGDSAVYLCASSDGTSGGYEQYFGPGTRLTVT.

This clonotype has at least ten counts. CDR3 residues: CASSYFRDRGLPEETQYF. CDR3 sequence (DNA): TGTGCCAGCAGTTACTTCCGGGACAGGGGGCTCCCCGAAGAGACCCAGTACTTC. The V and J genes are TRBV6-2 or TRBV6-3 and TRBJ2-5, with 12 positions matching TRBD1. This CDR3 comprises 18 residues. Germline CDR1 and CDR2: MNHEY and SVGEGT. Trimming at V came to 1 base and at J to 3 bases, leaving 9 bases not matched to a gene.

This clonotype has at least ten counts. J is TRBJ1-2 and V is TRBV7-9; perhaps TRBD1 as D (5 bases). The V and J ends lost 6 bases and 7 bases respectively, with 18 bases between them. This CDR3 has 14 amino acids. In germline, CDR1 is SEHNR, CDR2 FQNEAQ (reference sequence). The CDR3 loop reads CASSPSGLLSGYTF. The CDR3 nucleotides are TGTGCCAGCAGTCCCTCGGGACTCCTGTCTGGCTACACCTTC.

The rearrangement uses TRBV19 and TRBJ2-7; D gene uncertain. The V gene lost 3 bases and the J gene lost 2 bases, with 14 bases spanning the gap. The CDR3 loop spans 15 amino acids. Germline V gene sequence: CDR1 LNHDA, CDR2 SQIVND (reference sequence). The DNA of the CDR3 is TGTGCCAGTAGTATGGGTCTCTCTATAGCCTACGAGCAGTACTTC. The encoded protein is CASSMGLSIAYEQYF.

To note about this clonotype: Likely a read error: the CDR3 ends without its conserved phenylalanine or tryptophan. In DNA, the CDR3 is TGTGCCATCAGTGAGTCCCCGGCGGGCGGGGGGGCATACAATGAGCAGTTCTCC. Residues: CAISESPAGGGAYNEQFS. The V call is TRBV10-3, the J call TRBJ2-1; 9 bases agree with TRBD2. Unmatched junction bases numbered 10, after V lost 0 bases and J lost 4 bases. Germline V gives CDR1 ENHRY, CDR2 SYGVKD. The CDR3 is 18 residues long.

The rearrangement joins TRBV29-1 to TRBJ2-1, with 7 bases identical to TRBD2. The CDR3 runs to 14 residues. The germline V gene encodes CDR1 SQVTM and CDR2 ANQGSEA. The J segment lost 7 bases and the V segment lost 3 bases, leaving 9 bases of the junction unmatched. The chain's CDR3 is CSVDWAGVLNEQFF. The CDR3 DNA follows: TGCAGCGTTGATTGGGCGGGAGTATTGAATGAGCAGTTCTTC.

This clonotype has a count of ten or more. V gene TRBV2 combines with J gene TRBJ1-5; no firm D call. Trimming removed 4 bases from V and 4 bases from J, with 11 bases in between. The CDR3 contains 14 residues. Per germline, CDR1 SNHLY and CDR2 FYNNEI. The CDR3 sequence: CASSGMGINQPQHF. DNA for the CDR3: TGTGCCAGCAGTGGTATGGGGATTAATCAGCCCCAGCATTTT.

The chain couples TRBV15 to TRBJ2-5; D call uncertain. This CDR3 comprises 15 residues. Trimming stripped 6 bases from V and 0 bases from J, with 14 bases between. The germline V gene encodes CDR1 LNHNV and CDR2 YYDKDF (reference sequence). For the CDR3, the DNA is TGTGCCACCAGAGAACCTTCAGGAAACCAAGAGACCCAGTACTTC. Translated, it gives CATREPSGNQETQYF.

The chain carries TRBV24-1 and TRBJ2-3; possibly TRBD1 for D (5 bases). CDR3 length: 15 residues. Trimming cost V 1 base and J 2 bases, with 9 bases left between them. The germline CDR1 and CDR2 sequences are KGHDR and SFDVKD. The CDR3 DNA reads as TGTGCCACCAGTGATTTCTTAGGGGACACAGATACGCAGTATTTT. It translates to CATSDFLGDTDTQYF.

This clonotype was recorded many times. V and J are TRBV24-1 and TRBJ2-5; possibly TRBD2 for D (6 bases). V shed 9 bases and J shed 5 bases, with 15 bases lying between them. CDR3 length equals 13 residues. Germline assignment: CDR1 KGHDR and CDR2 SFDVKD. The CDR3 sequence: CATRRGPAETQYF. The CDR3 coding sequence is TGTGCCACCCGGAGGGGTCCAGCCGAGACCCAGTACTTC.

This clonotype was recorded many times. CDR3 loop: CASSGQGKVGSYEQYF. CDR3 bases: TGTGCCAGCAGTGGGCAGGGAAAGGTGGGGTCCTACGAGCAGTACTTC. The J gene is TRBJ2-7, the V gene TRBV6-1; perhaps TRBD1 as D (5 bases). Deletions cut 4 bases from V and 1 base from J, with 17 bases between. There are 16 residues in the CDR3. Germline V gene sequence: CDR1 MNHNS, CDR2 SASEGT.

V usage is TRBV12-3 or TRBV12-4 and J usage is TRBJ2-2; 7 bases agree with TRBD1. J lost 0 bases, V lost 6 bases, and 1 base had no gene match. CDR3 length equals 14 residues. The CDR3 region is CASRGQPNTGELFF. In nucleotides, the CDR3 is TGTGCCAGCAGGGGACAGCCGAACACCGGGGAGCTGTTTTTT.

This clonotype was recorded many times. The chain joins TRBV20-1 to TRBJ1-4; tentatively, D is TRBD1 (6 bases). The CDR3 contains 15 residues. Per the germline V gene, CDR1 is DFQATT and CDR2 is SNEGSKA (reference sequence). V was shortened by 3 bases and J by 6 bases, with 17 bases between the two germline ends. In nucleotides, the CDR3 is TGCAGTGCTAGGAAAACTGGGGGGGCGGATGAAAAACTGTTTTTT. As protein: CSARKTGGADEKLFF.

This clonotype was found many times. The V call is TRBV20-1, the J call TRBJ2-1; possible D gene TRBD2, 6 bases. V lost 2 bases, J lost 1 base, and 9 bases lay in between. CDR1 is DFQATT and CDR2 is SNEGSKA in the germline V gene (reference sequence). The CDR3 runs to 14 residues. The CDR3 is CSARMSGSYNEQFF. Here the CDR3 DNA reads TGCAGTGCTAGAATGAGCGGGTCCTACAATGAGCAGTTCTTC.

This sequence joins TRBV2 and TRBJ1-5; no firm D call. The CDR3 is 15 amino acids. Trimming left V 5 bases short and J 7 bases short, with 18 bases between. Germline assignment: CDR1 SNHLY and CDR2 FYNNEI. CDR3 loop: CASSSDRGSSQPQHF. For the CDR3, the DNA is TGTGCCAGCAGTTCGGATCGCGGCTCCAGCCAGCCCCAGCATTTT.